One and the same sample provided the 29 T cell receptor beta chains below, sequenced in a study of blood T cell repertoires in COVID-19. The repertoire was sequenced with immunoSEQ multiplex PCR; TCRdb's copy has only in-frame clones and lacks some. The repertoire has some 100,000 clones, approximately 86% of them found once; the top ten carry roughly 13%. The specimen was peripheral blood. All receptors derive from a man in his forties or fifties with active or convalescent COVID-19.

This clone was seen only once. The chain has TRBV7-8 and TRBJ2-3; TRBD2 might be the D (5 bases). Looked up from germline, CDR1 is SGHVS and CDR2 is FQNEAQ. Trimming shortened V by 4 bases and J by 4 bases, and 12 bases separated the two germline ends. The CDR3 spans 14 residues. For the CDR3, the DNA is TGTGCCAGCAGCTCCAAGAGGGTTGCAGATACGCAGTATTTT. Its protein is CASSSKRVADTQYF.

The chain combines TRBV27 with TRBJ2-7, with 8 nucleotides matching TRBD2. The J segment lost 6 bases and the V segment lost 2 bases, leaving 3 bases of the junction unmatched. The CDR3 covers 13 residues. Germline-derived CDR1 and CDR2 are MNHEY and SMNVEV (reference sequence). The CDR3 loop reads CASSLGTSLEQYF. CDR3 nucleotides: TGTGCCAGCAGTTTAGGGACTAGTCTCGAGCAGTACTTC.

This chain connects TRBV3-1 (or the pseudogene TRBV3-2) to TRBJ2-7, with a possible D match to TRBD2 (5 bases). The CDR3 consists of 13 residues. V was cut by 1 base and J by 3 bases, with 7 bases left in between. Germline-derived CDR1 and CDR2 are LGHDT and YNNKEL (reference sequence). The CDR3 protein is CASSQVRDYEQYF. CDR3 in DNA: TGTGCCAGCAGCCAAGTCCGGGACTACGAGCAGTACTTC.

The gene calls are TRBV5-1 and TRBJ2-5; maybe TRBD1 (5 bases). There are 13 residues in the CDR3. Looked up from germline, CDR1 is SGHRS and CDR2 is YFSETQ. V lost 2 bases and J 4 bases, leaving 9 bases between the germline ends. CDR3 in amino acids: CASSLGAPETQYF. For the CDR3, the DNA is TGCGCCAGCAGCTTAGGGGCTCCAGAGACCCAGTACTTC.

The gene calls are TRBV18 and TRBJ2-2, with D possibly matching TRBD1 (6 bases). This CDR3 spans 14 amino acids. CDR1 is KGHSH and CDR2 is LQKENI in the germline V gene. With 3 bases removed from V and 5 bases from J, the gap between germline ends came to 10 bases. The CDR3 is CASSPRQETGELFF. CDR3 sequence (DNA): TGTGCCAGCTCACCCAGACAGGAGACCGGGGAGCTGTTTTTT.

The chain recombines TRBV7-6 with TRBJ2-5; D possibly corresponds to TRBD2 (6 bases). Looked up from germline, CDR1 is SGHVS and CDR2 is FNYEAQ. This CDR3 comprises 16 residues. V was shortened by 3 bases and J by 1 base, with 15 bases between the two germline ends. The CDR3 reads CASSLYSAGIQETQYF. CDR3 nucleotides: TGTGCCAGCAGCTTGTACTCGGCGGGGATCCAAGAGACCCAGTACTTC.

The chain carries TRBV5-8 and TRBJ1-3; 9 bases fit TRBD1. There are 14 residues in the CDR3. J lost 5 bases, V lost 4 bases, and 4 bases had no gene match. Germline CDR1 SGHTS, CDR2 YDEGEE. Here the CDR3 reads CASSRDRERNTIYF. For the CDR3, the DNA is TGTGCCAGCAGCCGGGACAGGGAGAGAAACACCATATATTTT.

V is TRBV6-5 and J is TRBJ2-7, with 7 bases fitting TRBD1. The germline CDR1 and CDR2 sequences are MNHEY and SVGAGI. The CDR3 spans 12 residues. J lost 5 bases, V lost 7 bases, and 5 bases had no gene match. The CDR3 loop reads CASKEGAHEQYF. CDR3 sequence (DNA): TGTGCCAGCAAAGAGGGGGCACACGAGCAGTACTTC.

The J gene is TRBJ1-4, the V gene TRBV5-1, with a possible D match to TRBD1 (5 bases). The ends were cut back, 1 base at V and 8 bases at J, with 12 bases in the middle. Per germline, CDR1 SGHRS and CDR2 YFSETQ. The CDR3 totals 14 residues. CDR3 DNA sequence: TGCGCCAGCAGCTTGCGGTTGCGGGGGGAAAAACTGTTTTTT. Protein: CASSLRLRGEKLFF.

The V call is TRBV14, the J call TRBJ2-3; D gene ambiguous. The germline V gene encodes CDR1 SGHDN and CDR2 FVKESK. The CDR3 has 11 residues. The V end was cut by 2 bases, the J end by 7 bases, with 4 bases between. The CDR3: CASSQSNTQYF. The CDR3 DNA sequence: TGTGCCAGCAGCCAATCAAATACGCAGTATTTT. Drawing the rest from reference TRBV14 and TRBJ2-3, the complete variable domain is EAGVTQFPSHSVIEKGQTVTLRCDPISGHDNLYWYRRVMGKEIKFLLHFVKESKQDESGMPNNRFLAERTGGTYSTLKVQPAELEDSGVYFCASSQSNTQYFGPGTRLTVL.

The CDR3 is CASSIGRYNQPQHF. CDR3 nucleotide sequence: TGTGCCAGTAGTATAGGCAGATACAATCAGCCCCAGCATTTT. This chain uses TRBV19 with TRBJ1-5, with D hard to call. The CDR3 loop spans 14 amino acids. Germline V lookup: CDR1 LNHDA, CDR2 SQIVND (reference sequence). V was shortened by 1 base and J by 3 bases, with 7 bases between the two germline ends. The full variable domain, in which reference TRBV19 and TRBJ1-5 provide the parts outside the CDR3, is DGGITQSPKYLFRKEGQNVTLSCEQNLNHDAMYWYRQDPGQGLRLIYYSQIVNDFQKGDIAEGYSVSREKKESFPLTVTSAQKNPTAFYLCASSIGRYNQPQHFGDGTRLSIL.

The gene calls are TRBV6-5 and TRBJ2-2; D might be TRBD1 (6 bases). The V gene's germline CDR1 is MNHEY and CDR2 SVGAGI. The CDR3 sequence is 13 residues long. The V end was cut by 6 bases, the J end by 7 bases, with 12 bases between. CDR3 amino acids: CASRPTGNGELFF. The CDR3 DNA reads TGTGCCAGCAGGCCCACAGGGAACGGGGAGCTGTTTTTT.

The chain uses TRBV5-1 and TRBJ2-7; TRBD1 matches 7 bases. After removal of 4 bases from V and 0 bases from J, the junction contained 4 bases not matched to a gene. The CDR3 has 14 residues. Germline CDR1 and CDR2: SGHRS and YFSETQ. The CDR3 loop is CASSKGQPSYEQYF. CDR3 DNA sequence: TGCGCCAGCAGCAAGGGACAGCCCTCCTACGAGCAGTACTTC. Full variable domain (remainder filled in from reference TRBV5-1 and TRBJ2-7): KAGVTQTPRYLIKTRGQQVTLSCSPISGHRSVSWYQQTPGQGLQFLFEYFSETQRNKGNFPGRFSGRQFSNSRSEMNVSTLELGDSALYLCASSKGQPSYEQYFGPGTRLTVT.

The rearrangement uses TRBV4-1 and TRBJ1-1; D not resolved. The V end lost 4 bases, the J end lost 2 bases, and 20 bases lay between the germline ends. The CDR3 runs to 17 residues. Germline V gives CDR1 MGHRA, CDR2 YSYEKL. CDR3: CASSPEFGFSHNTEAFF. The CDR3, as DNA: TGCGCCAGCAGCCCGGAATTTGGGTTTAGCCACAACACTGAAGCTTTCTTT.

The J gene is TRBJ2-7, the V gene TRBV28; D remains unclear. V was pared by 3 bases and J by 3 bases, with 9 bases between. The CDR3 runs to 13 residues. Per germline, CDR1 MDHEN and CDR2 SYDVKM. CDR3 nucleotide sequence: TGTGCCAGCAGTTTGTTACACCGCTACGAGCAGTACTTC. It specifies CASSLLHRYEQYF. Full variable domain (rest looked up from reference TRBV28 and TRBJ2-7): DVKVTQSSRYLVKRTGEKVFLECVQDMDHENMFWYRQDPGLGLRLIYFSYDVKMKEKGDIPEGYSVSREKKERFSLILESASTNQTSMYLCASSLLHRYEQYFGPGTRLTVT.

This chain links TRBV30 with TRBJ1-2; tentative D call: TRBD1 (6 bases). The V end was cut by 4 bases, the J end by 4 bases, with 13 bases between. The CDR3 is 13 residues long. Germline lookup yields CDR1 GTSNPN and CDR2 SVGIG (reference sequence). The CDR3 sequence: CAWNPARGYGYTF. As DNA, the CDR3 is TGTGCCTGGAACCCCGCCAGGGGCTATGGCTACACCTTC.

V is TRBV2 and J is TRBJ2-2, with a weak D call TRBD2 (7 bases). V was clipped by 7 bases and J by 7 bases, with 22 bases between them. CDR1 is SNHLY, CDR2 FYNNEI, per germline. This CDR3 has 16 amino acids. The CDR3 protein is CASKRGGGTRVGELFF. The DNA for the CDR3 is TGTGCCAGCAAACGCGGGGGCGGTACTAGGGTCGGGGAGCTGTTTTTT.

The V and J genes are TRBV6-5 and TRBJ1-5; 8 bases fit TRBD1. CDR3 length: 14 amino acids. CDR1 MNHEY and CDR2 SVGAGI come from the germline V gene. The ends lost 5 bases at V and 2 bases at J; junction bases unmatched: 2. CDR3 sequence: CASSQTGGNQPQHF. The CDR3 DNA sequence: TGTGCCAGCAGTCAGACAGGGGGCAATCAGCCCCAGCATTTT.

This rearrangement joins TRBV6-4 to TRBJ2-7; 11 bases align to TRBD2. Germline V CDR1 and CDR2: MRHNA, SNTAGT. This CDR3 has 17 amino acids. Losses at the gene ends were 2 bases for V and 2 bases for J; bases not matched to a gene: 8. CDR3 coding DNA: TGTGCCAGCAGTGACCTTAAGGGACTAGCGGAAGCCTACGAGCAGTACTTC. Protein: CASSDLKGLAEAYEQYF.

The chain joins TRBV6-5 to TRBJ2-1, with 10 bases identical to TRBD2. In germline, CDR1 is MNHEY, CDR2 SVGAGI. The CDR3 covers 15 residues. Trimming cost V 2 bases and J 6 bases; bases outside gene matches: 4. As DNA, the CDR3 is TGTGCCAGCAGTTACCCCGGGACTAGCGTCAATGAGCAGTTCTTC. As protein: CASSYPGTSVNEQFF.

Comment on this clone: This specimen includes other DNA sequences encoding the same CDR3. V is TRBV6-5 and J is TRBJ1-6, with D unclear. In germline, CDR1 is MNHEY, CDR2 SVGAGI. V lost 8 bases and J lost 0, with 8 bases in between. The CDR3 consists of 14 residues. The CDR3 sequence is CASSSGSYNSPLHF. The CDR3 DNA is TGTGCCAGCTCATCAGGCTCCTATAATTCACCCCTCCACTTT.

CDR3 nucleotides: TGCGCCAGCAGCTTGGATGCCGGGACAGGGCTTGGCTACACCTTC. This sequence encodes CASSLDAGTGLGYTF. This chain links TRBV5-1 with TRBJ1-2; 9 bases align to TRBD1. From germline, CDR1 is SGHRS and CDR2 YFSETQ. V lost 0 bases and J lost 7; bases outside the gene matches: 7. The length of the CDR3 is 15 residues.

CDR3 protein: CASSKQSQETQYF. In DNA form, the CDR3 reads TGTGCCAGCAGCAAACAGTCCCAAGAGACCCAGTACTTC. The V and J genes are TRBV27 and TRBJ2-5; D remains ambiguous. V lost 6 bases and J lost 1, with 9 bases in between. Germline V lookup: CDR1 MNHEY, CDR2 SMNVEV (reference sequence). CDR3 length: 13 residues.

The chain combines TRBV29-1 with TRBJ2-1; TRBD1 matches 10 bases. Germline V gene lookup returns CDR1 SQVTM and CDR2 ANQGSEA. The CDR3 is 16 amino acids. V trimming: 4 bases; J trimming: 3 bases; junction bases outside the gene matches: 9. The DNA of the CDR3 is TGCAGCGTTGTTAGGGACAGGGGTTTTCTCTACAATGAGCAGTTCTTC. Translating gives CSVVRDRGFLYNEQFF.

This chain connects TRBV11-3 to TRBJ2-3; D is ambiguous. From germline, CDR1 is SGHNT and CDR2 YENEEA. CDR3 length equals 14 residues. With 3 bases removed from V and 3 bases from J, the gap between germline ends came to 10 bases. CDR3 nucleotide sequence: TGTGCCAGCAGCTTGTCCCCCCGGACAGATACGCAGTATTTT. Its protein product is CASSLSPRTDTQYF.

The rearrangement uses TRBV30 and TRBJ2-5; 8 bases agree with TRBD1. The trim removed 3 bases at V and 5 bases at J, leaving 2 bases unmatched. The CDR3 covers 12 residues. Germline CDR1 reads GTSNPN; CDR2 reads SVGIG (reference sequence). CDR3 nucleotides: TGTGCCTGGAGAAGGGACAGGGAGACCCAGTACTTC. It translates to CAWRRDRETQYF.

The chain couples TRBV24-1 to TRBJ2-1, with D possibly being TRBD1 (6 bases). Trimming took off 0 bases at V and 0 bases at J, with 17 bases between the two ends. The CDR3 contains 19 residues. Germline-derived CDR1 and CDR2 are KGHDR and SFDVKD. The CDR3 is CATSDLPRGGSDSYNEQFF. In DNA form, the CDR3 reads TGTGCCACCAGTGATTTGCCCAGGGGCGGTTCGGACTCCTACAATGAGCAGTTCTTC.

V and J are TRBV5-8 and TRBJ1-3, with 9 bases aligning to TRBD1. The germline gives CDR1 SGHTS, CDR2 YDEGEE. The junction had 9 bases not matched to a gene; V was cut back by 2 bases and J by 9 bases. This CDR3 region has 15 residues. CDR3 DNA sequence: TGTGCCAGCAGCTTCGACAGGGGGATTCAAGGCACCATATATTTT. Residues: CASSFDRGIQGTIYF.

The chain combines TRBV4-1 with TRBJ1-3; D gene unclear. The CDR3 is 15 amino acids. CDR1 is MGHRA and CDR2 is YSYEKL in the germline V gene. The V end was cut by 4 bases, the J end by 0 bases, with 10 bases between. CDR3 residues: CASSLEQTSGNTIYF. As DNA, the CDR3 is TGCGCCAGCAGCCTAGAACAAACCTCTGGAAACACCATATATTTT.